The rows below give T cell receptor beta chains drawn from one sample of a study of cytomegalovirus exposure and HLA in healthy donors. This table comes from immunoSEQ multiplex PCR, and its TCRdb copy is limited to in-frame clones, with some not included. The sample has around 76,000 clones; around 70% are singletons. The sequencing input was PBMCs. These receptors came from a man in his forties or fifties in good health and CMV-seropositive. Both conserved end residues are part of each CDR3. The order of the fields is CDR3 protein, D gene, CDR3 length, J gene, V gene. A D gene is named only where the DNA matches it firmly.

CDR3: CASSSLDRSNYGYTF
D: .
length: 15
J: TRBJ1-2
V: TRBV28

CDR3: CASGPSGANVLTF
D: .
length: 13
J: TRBJ2-6
V: TRBV25-1

CDR3: CASSDQGGGQPQHF
D: TRBD1
length: 14
J: TRBJ1-5
V: TRBV27

CDR3: CASKPDRGTYEQYF
D: TRBD1
length: 14
J: TRBJ2-7
V: TRBV6-5

CDR3: CASSIGLDSYEQYF
D: .
length: 14
J: TRBJ2-7
V: TRBV7-3

CDR3: CASSSLGGPYNSPLHF
D: .
length: 16
J: TRBJ1-6
V: TRBV6-5

CDR3: CASSQGGPKETQYF
D: .
length: 14
J: TRBJ2-5
V: TRBV4-2

CDR3: CASSVSIQGMAVNEKLFF
D: .
length: 18
J: TRBJ1-4
V: TRBV25-1

CDR3: CASSAWDRDYEQYF
D: TRBD1
length: 14
J: TRBJ2-7
V: TRBV9

CDR3: CASRDRENEKLFF
D: .
length: 13
J: TRBJ1-4
V: TRBV25-1

CDR3: CASSLGLRGTEAFF
D: .
length: 14
J: TRBJ1-1
V: TRBV11-1

CDR3: CASSLQGNENSRAFF
D: .
length: 15
J: TRBJ1-1
V: TRBV18

CDR3: CASSFSATGQGYGYTF
D: TRBD1
length: 16
J: TRBJ1-2
V: TRBV27

CDR3: CASSHRTGLYGYTF
D: TRBD1
length: 14
J: TRBJ1-2
V: TRBV28

CDR3: CASKSGTPQDEQYF
D: .
length: 14
J: TRBJ2-7
V: TRBV5-1

CDR3: CASSSRANEKLFF
D: .
length: 13
J: TRBJ1-4
V: TRBV7-9

CDR3: CASSTSQVNTGELFF
D: .
length: 15
J: TRBJ2-2
V: TRBV5-1

CDR3: CASSLPEKTGGGEKLFF
D: TRBD1
length: 17
J: TRBJ1-4
V: TRBV5-1

CDR3: CKAGKNNEQFF
D: .
length: 11
J: TRBJ2-1
V: TRBV2